These 27 T cell receptor beta chains were all obtained from the same sample, sequenced in a study of molecular identifiers for immune sequencing clone quantification. One entry per CDR3 protein results from TCRdb running MiXCR on the PCR reads. The table lists roughly 86,000 distinct CDR3 sequences, around 20% of them singletons, with around 0.91% in the top ten. The source material was naive CD8+ T cells from blood, with Jurkat cell RNA spiked in. Documented subset: FACS-sorted CD8+CD4-CCR7+CD45RA+ naive T cells. The origin of the receptors is a human donor in good health. Some libraries in this study had Jurkat cell RNA spiked in.

On this clonotype itself: This may arise from a read error, as a much more abundant clone is one base away. The rearrangement joins TRBV6-1 to TRBJ2-5; D perhaps matches TRBD2 (6 bases). This CDR3 is built from 16 residues. Germline lookup yields CDR1 MNHNS and CDR2 SASEGT. The CDR3 reads CASCEDSLADQVTQYF. The CDR3 DNA reads TGTGCCAGCTGTGAAGACTCCTTAGCGGACCAAGTGACCCAGTACTTC.

The rearrangement uses TRBV19 and TRBJ2-2; the D gene is possibly TRBD1 (5 bases). The CDR3 has 15 residues. Germline V gene lookup returns CDR1 LNHDA and CDR2 SQIVND (reference sequence). The V end lost 3 bases, the J end lost 3 bases, and 11 bases lay between the germline ends. This CDR3 is CASSMVGPDTGELFF. CDR3 sequence (DNA): TGTGCCAGTAGTATGGTGGGGCCTGACACCGGGGAGCTGTTTTTT.

In the case of this clonotype: A much larger clone lies one base from this, so it may be a read error. The chain combines TRBV29-1 with TRBJ2-3; perhaps TRBD1 as D (5 bases). Per the germline V gene, CDR1 is SQVTM and CDR2 is ANQGSEA. This CDR3 has 15 residues. With 7 bases removed from V and 5 bases from J, the gap between germline ends came to 22 bases. The CDR3 DNA sequence: TGCAGCGCTGATGTCCTGACAGAGGTGGGAGATACGCAGTATTTT. The encoded protein is CSADVLTEVGDTQYF.

This clonotype came up many times. The chain combines TRBV30 with TRBJ2-7; D unclear. CDR1 and CDR2 (germline): GTSNPN, SVGIG (reference sequence). This CDR3 has 12 residues. Trimming pared 5 bases from V and 2 bases from J, leaving 10 bases between. CDR3 protein: CAWLEDTYEQYF. In nucleotides, the CDR3 is TGTGCCTGGCTAGAGGATACCTACGAGCAGTACTTC. Using reference TRBV30 and TRBJ2-7 for the parts outside the CDR3, the full variable domain is SQTIHQWPATLVQPVGSPLSLECTVEGTSNPNLYWYRQAAGRGLQLLFYSVGIGQISSEVPQNLSASRPQDRQFILSSKKLLLSDSGFYLCAWLEDTYEQYFGPGTRLTVT.

This clonotype was recorded at least ten times. The CDR3: CASSLLVSGGSYEQFF. For the CDR3, the DNA is TGTGCCAGCAGTTTATTAGTTAGTGGGGGCAGCTATGAGCAGTTCTTC. V is TRBV27 and J is TRBJ2-1, with D possibly TRBD1 on 6 matching bases. CDR1 is MNHEY, CDR2 SMNVEV, per germline (reference sequence). CDR3 size: 16 residues. V was cut by 1 base and J by 8 bases, with 18 bases left in between.

This clonotype was recorded at least ten times. V is TRBV11-2 and J is TRBJ2-5, with D maybe TRBD1 (6 bases). The CDR3 is 14 residues long. Trimming pared 0 bases from V and 8 bases from J, leaving 13 bases between. CDR1 and CDR2 (germline): SGHAT, FQNNGV. CDR3 DNA: TGTGCCAGCAGCTTAGAATACAGGGTAGACACCCAGTACTTC. It encodes CASSLEYRVDTQYF.

Ten or more counts support this clonotype. V is TRBV12-3 or TRBV12-4 and J is TRBJ2-1, with TRBD2 matching 11 bases. Trimming cost V 5 bases and J 6 bases; bases outside gene matches: 3. This CDR3 has 14 amino acids. The chain's CDR3 is CASSPGLAGNEQFF. The CDR3 DNA reads as TGTGCCAGCAGTCCCGGACTAGCGGGCAATGAGCAGTTCTTC.

This clonotype was observed at least ten times. The gene calls are TRBV7-3 and TRBJ2-3, with 8 bases aligning to TRBD2. CDR3 length: 17 residues. After removal of 3 bases from V and 5 bases from J, the junction contained 13 bases not matched to a gene. Germline CDR1 SGHTA, CDR2 FQGTGA. CDR3 coding DNA: TGTGCCAGCAGCTTCCTCCATGGAGCGGGAGTTGGAGATACGCAGTATTTT. Its translation is CASSFLHGAGVGDTQYF.

Note on this clonotype: A much larger clone sits a single nucleotide away, making a read error possible. The chain carries TRBV6-1 and TRBJ2-5; D tentatively reads TRBD1 or TRBD2 (5 bases each). The CDR3 is 15 residues long. The germline V gene has CDR1 MNHNS and CDR2 SASEGT. In DNA, the CDR3 is TGTGCCAGCATGGGAGCTGGGGGATACCAAGAGACCCGGTACTTC. Translating gives CASMGAGGYQETRYF.

This clonotype was recorded at least ten times. The chain couples TRBV5-6 to TRBJ2-7, with D maybe TRBD2 (6 bases). Germline V gene sequence: CDR1 SGHDT, CDR2 YYEEEE. The CDR3 is 16 amino acids. The germline V and J ends were trimmed by 4 bases and 3 bases, with 20 bases remaining between them. The CDR3 spells CASSVSRDSLRYEQYF. The CDR3 region has the DNA TGTGCCAGCAGCGTCAGCCGGGACTCCCTTCGCTACGAGCAGTACTTC.

On this clonotype: Given a much more abundant clone one base away, this may be a read error. The rearrangement links TRBV6-2 or TRBV6-3 to TRBJ1-2; 9 positions match TRBD1. Germline CDR1 is MNHEY and CDR2 is SVGEGT. There are 17 residues in the CDR3. V shed 5 bases and J 5 bases; nucleotides not matched to a gene: 15. CDR3 DNA sequence: TGTGCCAGCAGTACCCACCACAGGGGGCGAAGAGGTTATGGCTACACCTTC. Protein product: CASSTHHRGRRGYGYTF.

The sample holds many counts of this clonotype. This chain joins TRBV5-6 and TRBJ2-6; D perhaps matches TRBD1 (6 bases). CDR1 SGHDT and CDR2 YYEEEE come from the germline V gene. This CDR3 is built from 16 residues. Trimming stripped 1 base from V and 1 base from J, with 9 bases between. CDR3 loop: CASSLPTGSGANVLTF. CDR3 nucleotide sequence: TGTGCCAGCAGCTTGCCCACAGGGTCTGGGGCCAACGTCCTGACTTTC.

This clonotype has a count of ten or more. The chain couples TRBV4-3 to TRBJ2-7, with D unclear. In germline, CDR1 is LGHNA, CDR2 YSLEER. The CDR3 length is 15 residues. Deletions cut 0 bases from V and 3 bases from J, with 12 bases between. The CDR3 DNA is TGCGCCAGCAGCCAAGAGGACCGAGCCAGCTACGAGCAGTACTTC. This codes for CASSQEDRASYEQYF.

This clonotype occurred many times. This chain connects TRBV10-3 to TRBJ2-7; 7 nucleotides line up with TRBD1. The CDR3 is made up of 14 amino acids. V lost 3 bases, J lost 0 bases, and 2 bases stayed unmatched. Germline V gives CDR1 ENHRY, CDR2 SYGVKD. The CDR3 nucleotides read TGTGCCATCAGTGAAGGGGACAGCTCCTACGAGCAGTACTTC. Protein sequence: CAISEGDSSYEQYF.

This clonotype was seen repeatedly, ten times or more. The rearrangement joins TRBV7-9 to TRBJ2-2, with D tentatively TRBD1 (6 bases). Germline V gene lookup returns CDR1 SEHNR and CDR2 FQNEAQ (reference sequence). Between the trimmed V and J ends, which lost 5 bases and 2 bases, there was a span of 15 bases. The length of the CDR3 is 16 residues. The CDR3 DNA sequence: TGTGCCAGCAGCCAAGGACAGATGCTCAACACCGGGGAGCTGTTTTTT. Amino acids: CASSQGQMLNTGELFF.

Concerning this clonotype itself: This sequence may be a read error, since a much larger clone differs from it by one base. The chain has TRBV15 and TRBJ1-5; D not resolved. From germline, CDR1 is LNHNV and CDR2 YYDKDF (reference sequence). CDR3 size: 13 residues. V was shortened by 3 bases and J by 5 bases, with 8 bases between the two germline ends. CDR3 in DNA: TGTGCCACCAGCAGCCGACGGTATCAGCCCCAGCATTTT. Translated: CATSSRRYQPQHF.

As for this clonotype: An end of the junction differs from the germline gene, which may be a read error. The gene calls are TRBV5-8 and TRBJ2-7; the match to TRBD1 covers 9 bases. The CDR3 has 14 amino acids. Looked up from germline, CDR1 is SGHTS and CDR2 is YDEGEE. The CDR3: CTSSGGTGLYEQYF. The CDR3 nucleotides read TGTACCAGCAGCGGCGGGACAGGGTTGTACGAGCAGTACTTC. Full variable domain (rest looked up from reference TRBV5-8 and TRBJ2-7): EAGVTQSPTHLIKTRGQQATLRCSPISGHTSVYWYQQALGLGLQFLLWYDEGEERNRGNFPPRFSGRQFPNYSSELNVNALELEDSALYLCTSSGGTGLYEQYFGPGTRLTVT.

This clonotype has a count of ten or more. The V gene is TRBV20-1, the J gene TRBJ2-7; tentatively, D is TRBD1 or TRBD2 (5 bases each). The CDR3 has 14 residues. Looked up from germline, CDR1 is DFQATT and CDR2 is SNEGSKA (reference sequence). V was pared by 3 bases and J by 0 bases, with 12 bases between. CDR3: CSASGTESSYEQYF. As DNA, the CDR3 is TGCAGTGCTAGTGGGACGGAGAGCTCCTACGAGCAGTACTTC.

This clonotype was found many times. This chain joins TRBV4-3 and TRBJ1-3; weak D call: TRBD1 (6 bases). CDR3 length: 14 amino acids. Germline V gene lookup returns CDR1 LGHNA and CDR2 YSLEER. V shed 1 base and J shed 2 bases, with 6 bases lying between them. In nucleotides, the CDR3 is TGCGCCAGCAGCCAAGGGGGGCCTGGAAACACCATATATTTT. This translates into CASSQGGPGNTIYF.

This clonotype was seen many times. This chain connects TRBV4-1 to TRBJ2-3; 8 nucleotides match TRBD2. This CDR3 has 15 residues. The junction had 2 bases not matched to a gene; V was cut back by 1 base and J by 2 bases. Germline loops: CDR1 MGHRA, CDR2 YSYEKL. The CDR3 loop reads CASSQGAGATDTQYF. Written as DNA, the CDR3 is TGCGCCAGCAGCCAAGGAGCGGGAGCCACAGATACGCAGTATTTT.

In this sample, this clonotype turned up many times. V and J are TRBV7-9 and TRBJ1-1, with 9 positions matching TRBD1. The CDR3 loop spans 19 amino acids. CDR1 is SEHNR, CDR2 FQNEAQ, per germline (reference sequence). V was clipped by 5 bases and J by 0 bases; unmatched bases: 16. The CDR3 spells CASSRDRTGDFFVNTEAFF. CDR3 coding DNA: TGTGCCAGCAGCAGAGACCGGACAGGGGATTTCTTTGTGAACACTGAAGCTTTCTTT.

This chain joins TRBV13 and TRBJ2-1, with TRBD2 matching 9 bases. The CDR3 is 20 residues long. The ends lost 0 bases at V and 0 bases at J; junction bases unmatched: 12. Germline lookup yields CDR1 PRHDT and CDR2 FYEKMQ (reference sequence). As DNA, the CDR3 is TGTGCCAGCAGCTTAGGCGCTAGCGGGGTTCCCGAGAGCTCCTACAATGAGCAGTTCTTC. This sequence encodes CASSLGASGVPESSYNEQFF.

In its sample, this clonotype was seen many times. This rearrangement joins TRBV14 to TRBJ2-3; D is undetermined. The length of the CDR3 is 13 residues. Trimming left V 1 base short and J 4 bases short, with 6 bases between. Looked up from germline, CDR1 is SGHDN and CDR2 is FVKESK. CDR3 region: CASSQGGADTQYF. In DNA form, the CDR3 reads TGTGCCAGCAGCCAAGGAGGTGCAGATACGCAGTATTTT.

This clonotype was observed many times. The V call is TRBV4-3, the J call TRBJ2-5, with a weak D call TRBD2 (5 bases). This CDR3 spans 18 amino acids. Trimming shortened V by 0 bases and J by 4 bases, and 21 bases separated the two germline ends. The V gene's germline CDR1 is LGHNA and CDR2 YSLEER. The CDR3, as DNA: TGCGCCAGCAGCCAAGACCGATTATTAGAGGGCCGAGGAGAGACCCAGTACTTC. As protein: CASSQDRLLEGRGETQYF.

This clonotype was detected ten times or more. This chain links TRBV24-1 with TRBJ2-5; no clear D gene. This CDR3 has 12 residues. Germline V gene sequence: CDR1 KGHDR, CDR2 SFDVKD. Trimming shortened V by 4 bases and J by 2 bases, and 4 bases separated the two germline ends. CDR3 sequence reads: CATSDPQETQYF. The CDR3 nucleotides read TGTGCCACCAGTGACCCGCAAGAGACCCAGTACTTC.

This clonotype occurred many times. This chain uses TRBV6-5 with TRBJ1-2; perhaps TRBD1 as D (5 bases). In germline, CDR1 is MNHEY, CDR2 SVGAGI. V lost 6 bases and J lost 4, with 27 bases in between. The CDR3 has 18 residues. The CDR3 DNA sequence: TGTGCCAGCAGGACCGCTGAGTGGCAGGGCTTTTTTTTCTATGGCTACACCTTC. This sequence encodes CASRTAEWQGFFFYGYTF.

This clonotype was counted many times. The genes are TRBV12-3 or TRBV12-4 and TRBJ1-1, with D possibly TRBD1 on 6 matching bases. The CDR3 loop spans 12 amino acids. Between the trimmed V and J ends, which lost 6 bases and 7 bases, there was a span of 12 bases. The CDR3 DNA follows: TGTGCCAGCAGCCAGGGGCTCAATGAAGCTTTCTTT. Translated, it gives CASSQGLNEAFF.